This passage covers 21 T cell receptor beta chains from one sample sequenced in a study of cytomegalovirus exposure and HLA in healthy donors. Amplification used 60 Vbeta primers and 13 Jbeta primers. TCRdb's copy holds only in-frame clones and misses some; the assay was immunoSEQ multiplex PCR. This repertoire shows approximately 150,000 clones, around 80% found once; its top ten account for approximately 2.4%. The material sequenced was PBMCs. All receptors come from a female donor in good health and CMV-seronegative.

This chain uses TRBV29-1 with TRBJ2-1; weak D call: TRBD1 (5 bases). From germline, CDR1 is SQVTM and CDR2 ANQGSEA. Between the trimmed V and J ends, which lost 2 bases and 9 bases, there was a span of 14 bases. The CDR3 runs 13 residues. The DNA for the CDR3 is TGCAGCGTTGAAAGGGGTATAGGACGTGAGCAGTTCTTC. Its protein product is CSVERGIGREQFF.

V usage is TRBV9 and J usage is TRBJ2-3; TRBD2 aligns across 10 bases. Germline lookup yields CDR1 SGDLS and CDR2 YYNGEE. This CDR3 has 16 residues. The V gene end was trimmed by 3 bases and the J gene end by 5 bases; junction bases not matched to a gene: 9. The CDR3 reads CASSGTGASGGDTQYF. CDR3 bases: TGTGCCAGCAGCGGAACCGGGGCTAGCGGGGGAGATACGCAGTATTTT.

This clone was observed a few times. The chain has TRBV4-3 and TRBJ2-2, with TRBD2 matching 8 bases. Trimming took 1 base from V and 6 from J; bases not matched to a gene: 4. This CDR3 contains 15 residues. The germline V gene has CDR1 LGHNA and CDR2 YSLEER. CDR3 nucleotides: TGCGCCAGCAGCCAAGGCGGGGGGCAGGCCGGGGAGCTGTTTTTT. It codes for CASSQGGGQAGELFF.

The rearrangement uses TRBV6-1 and TRBJ2-1, with 7 bases fitting TRBD2. V was pared by 4 bases and J by 2 bases, with 8 bases of the junction left unmatched. The CDR3 length is 16 residues. Germline lookup yields CDR1 MNHNS and CDR2 SASEGT. Here the CDR3 DNA reads TGTGCCAGCAGTGTCGCTGTAGCGGGTCCCTACAATGAGCAGTTCTTC. Amino acids: CASSVAVAGPYNEQFF.

The V and J genes are TRBV4-3 and TRBJ2-3; perhaps TRBD2 as D (6 bases). The germline V gene has CDR1 LGHNA and CDR2 YSLEER. The CDR3 sequence is 15 residues long. With 1 base removed from V and 0 bases from J, the gap between germline ends came to 8 bases. CDR3 sequence: CASSQGGGSTDTQYF. CDR3 in DNA: TGCGCCAGCAGCCAAGGTGGGGGGAGCACAGATACGCAGTATTTT.

The chain joins TRBV6-5 to TRBJ2-7, with 9 bases matching TRBD2. This CDR3 is 15 amino acids long. The V segment lost 5 bases and the J segment 5 bases; nucleotides outside the gene matches: 10. Germline CDR1 is MNHEY and CDR2 is SVGAGI. CDR3 loop: CASSPSRLAGNEQYF. CDR3 in DNA: TGTGCCAGCAGTCCATCCCGGCTAGCGGGGAACGAGCAGTACTTC.

V and J are TRBV6-5 and TRBJ1-1, with TRBD1 matching 7 bases. Germline lookup yields CDR1 MNHEY and CDR2 SVGAGI. V shed 6 bases, J shed 4 bases, and the junction held 11 bases outside the gene matches. The CDR3 runs 15 residues. The CDR3 sequence is CASSKRQGPSTEAFF. The DNA for the CDR3 is TGTGCCAGCAGCAAGAGACAGGGTCCGAGCACTGAAGCTTTCTTT.

This sequence joins TRBV5-1 and TRBJ2-2; 11 bases are a match to TRBD2. CDR1 and CDR2 from the germline V gene are SGHRS and YFSETQ. This CDR3 has 17 amino acids. The V gene end was trimmed by 5 bases and the J gene end by 4 bases; junction bases not matched to a gene: 10. Here the CDR3 DNA reads TGCGCCAGCAGTCCGACTAGCGGGGACCTGGGCACCGGGGAGCTGTTTTTT. Residues: CASSPTSGDLGTGELFF.

The chain links TRBV6-1 to TRBJ1-4; maybe TRBD1 (5 bases). The V end lost 2 bases, the J end lost 8 bases, and 15 bases lay between the germline ends. CDR3 size: 15 residues. The germline V gene encodes CDR1 MNHNS and CDR2 SASEGT. CDR3 nucleotide sequence: TGTGCCAGCAGTGAAAGTCTTCGGACATCGGAAAAACTGTTTTTT. Amino acids: CASSESLRTSEKLFF.

V and J are TRBV9 and TRBJ2-7; D gene unclear. The ends were cut back, 3 bases at V and 5 bases at J, with 15 bases in the middle. Germline V gene lookup returns CDR1 SGDLS and CDR2 YYNGEE. The CDR3 has 14 amino acids. The CDR3 is CASSGQGSVDEQYF. CDR3 DNA: TGTGCCAGCAGCGGACAAGGTTCTGTAGACGAGCAGTACTTC.

The chain joins TRBV5-5 to TRBJ1-1; D gene ambiguous. Germline values: CDR1 SGHKS, CDR2 YYEKEE (reference sequence). This CDR3 has 15 residues. V was shortened by 2 bases and J by 0 bases, with 11 bases between the two germline ends. The CDR3 DNA reads as TGTGCCAGCAGCTTAGGCCCAGCGCTGAACACTGAAGCTTTCTTT. It specifies CASSLGPALNTEAFF.

The chain is built from TRBV18 and TRBJ1-2; 8 bases map to TRBD1. This CDR3 has 16 amino acids. Germline assignment: CDR1 KGHSH and CDR2 LQKENI. Trimming at V came to 3 bases and at J to 1 base, leaving 7 bases not matched to a gene. In DNA, the CDR3 is TGTGCCAGCTCACCCGGACAGGGACGGAATAACTATGGCTACACCTTC. Residues: CASSPGQGRNNYGYTF.

This clone was seen once. The chain recombines TRBV28 with TRBJ2-7; TRBD1 might be the D (6 bases). The CDR3 sequence is 14 residues long. CDR1 and CDR2 (germline): MDHEN, SYDVKM. V lost 10 bases and J 5 bases, leaving 21 bases between the germline ends. For the CDR3, the DNA is TGTGCCACCATTCCCGGGACACTGGGGAACGAGCAGTACTTC. The encoded protein is CATIPGTLGNEQYF.

This clone was counted between two and nine times. The rearrangement joins TRBV4-3 to TRBJ1-2, with TRBD1 identical over 8 bases. The CDR3 is 15 amino acids. Germline CDR1 and CDR2: LGHNA and YSLEER. The V gene end was trimmed by 0 bases and the J gene end by 5 bases; junction bases not matched to a gene: 5. The CDR3 loop is CASSQDLDRVYGYTF. The CDR3 region has the DNA TGCGCCAGCAGCCAAGATTTGGACAGGGTATATGGCTACACCTTC.

The rearrangement links TRBV27 to TRBJ1-1; the match to TRBD1 covers 8 bases. This CDR3 comprises 17 residues. From germline, CDR1 is MNHEY and CDR2 SMNVEV (reference sequence). After removal of 2 bases from V and 0 bases from J, the junction contained 8 bases not matched to a gene. The CDR3 protein is CASSLRPGGNLNTEAFF. The DNA of the CDR3 is TGTGCCAGCAGTTTAAGGCCAGGGGGCAATTTGAACACTGAAGCTTTCTTT.

The gene calls are TRBV5-8 and TRBJ2-1; 7 bases are a match to TRBD2. The CDR3 loop spans 14 amino acids. CDR1 is SGHTS and CDR2 is YDEGEE in the germline V gene. V was pared by 4 bases and J by 8 bases, with 9 bases of the junction left unmatched. CDR3 sequence reads: CASSPGGVSHEQFF. The CDR3 bases are TGTGCCAGCAGCCCGGGAGGTGTAAGCCATGAGCAGTTCTTC.

V gene TRBV18 combines with J gene TRBJ1-3; possibly TRBD1 for D (5 bases). The germline V gene encodes CDR1 KGHSH and CDR2 LQKENI. The CDR3 length is 17 residues. Trimming removed 1 base at V and 0 bases at J, with 13 bases between. CDR3 region: CASSPLQGINSGNTIYF. As DNA, the CDR3 is TGTGCCAGCTCACCACTCCAGGGTATTAACTCTGGAAACACCATATATTTT.

In this sample, this clone turned up a few times. CDR3 loop: CASSLVVGRDTEAFF. The CDR3 DNA is TGCGCCAGCAGCTTGGTGGTAGGGCGGGACACTGAAGCTTTCTTT. The chain recombines TRBV5-1 with TRBJ1-1; D gene ambiguous. The CDR3 covers 15 residues. Per the germline V gene, CDR1 is SGHRS and CDR2 is YFSETQ. V lost 0 bases, J lost 3 bases, and 12 bases lay in between.

This clone occurred once. The chain employs TRBV5-1 and TRBJ2-3; D is possibly TRBD1 (5 bases). CDR1 SGHRS and CDR2 YFSETQ come from the germline V gene. This CDR3 comprises 13 residues. V lost 5 bases to trimming and J lost 3 bases, with 10 bases between them. The CDR3 nucleotides are TGCGCCAGCAGAAACTACAGGACAGATACGCAGTATTTT. Amino acids: CASRNYRTDTQYF.

Comments on this clone: This sample includes further DNA sequences coding for the same CDR3. V and J are TRBV5-1 and TRBJ1-5; unclear D gene. V was pared by 0 bases and J by 4 bases, with 8 bases between. Germline V gene lookup returns CDR1 SGHRS and CDR2 YFSETQ. There are 14 residues in the CDR3. This chain's CDR3 is CASSLDSLNQPQHF. Here the CDR3 DNA reads TGCGCCAGCAGCTTGGACAGCCTAAATCAGCCCCAGCATTTT.

The chain links TRBV5-1 to TRBJ2-1; weak D call: TRBD2 (5 bases). With 4 bases removed from V and 7 bases from J, the gap between germline ends came to 18 bases. Germline CDR1 and CDR2: SGHRS and YFSETQ. This CDR3 has 15 residues. DNA for the CDR3: TGCGCCAGCAGCCCGGACTCTCCCTCCTTAAATGAGCAGTTCTTC. It specifies CASSPDSPSLNEQFF. Filled out from reference TRBV5-1 and TRBJ2-1, the complete variable domain reads KAGVTQTPRYLIKTRGQQVTLSCSPISGHRSVSWYQQTPGQGLQFLFEYFSETQRNKGNFPGRFSGRQFSNSRSEMNVSTLELGDSALYLCASSPDSPSLNEQFFGPGTRLTVL.